This T cell receptor (beta chain) derives from a study of CD8 T cells in ankylosing spondylitis. One entry per CDR3 protein, called by TCRdb with MiXCR from the 5' RACE reads. The sample records 15,000 or so distinct CDR3 sequences, approximately 8% being singletons. CDR1 and CDR2 from the germline V gene are MGHRA and YSYEKL. Trimming left V 4 bases short and J 7 bases short, with 16 bases between. The CDR3 is 15 amino acids. This rearrangement joins TRBV4-1 to TRBJ1-4; D unresolved. Sequencing was carried out using blood. This receptor was identified in a male donor with ankylosing spondylitis or in good health (not recorded which). The CDR3 DNA reads as TGCGCCAGCAGCCGAACCGACGTTGGAAGTGAAAAACTGTTTTTT. This gives the protein CASSRTDVGSEKLFF.